A selection of T cell receptor beta chains follows, all from one sample in a study of cytotoxic CD8 clonotypes in ibrutinib-treated CLL. Data came from immunoSEQ multiplex PCR; TCRdb stores just in-frame clones and leaves some out. In the table there are more than 150,000 clones, over 60% of which are singletons. This sample comprised PBMCs, obtained after 24 months of ibrutinib treatment. The receptors derive from a human donor with chronic lymphocytic leukemia. CDR3s include the opening cysteine and the closing phenylalanine or tryptophan. The order of the fields is D gene, V gene, J gene, clone size, CDR3 DNA, CDR3 protein. D genes are given only for firm matches. Only some rows state a clone size, as once, few, many or a class for expanded clones.

>TRBD2|TRBV11-1|TRBJ2-7|.
TGTGCCAGCAGCCCCGCCACTAGCGGAGACGAGCAGTACTTC
CASSPATSGDEQYF
>.|TRBV25-1|TRBJ2-3|.
TGTGCCAGCAGTGAATCCCGGGGAGCAGATACGCAGTATTTT
CASSESRGADTQYF
>.|TRBV11-2|TRBJ2-2|.
TGTGCCAGCAGCTTATCGAGCGGTCACACCGGGGAGCTGTTTTTT
CASSLSSGHTGELFF
>TRBD1|TRBV5-1|TRBJ2-7|.
TGCGCCAGCAGCTCCTCCGGGACAGGGAGCTACGAGCAGTACTTC
CASSSSGTGSYEQYF
>.|TRBV29-1|TRBJ2-2|.
TGCAGCGCAACGGTTGGGCAAAACACCGGGGAGCTGTTTTTT
CSATVGQNTGELFF
>TRBD1|TRBV29-1|TRBJ1-2|once
TGCAGCGTTGATTCGCGGACAGGGTCCTATGGCTACACCTTC
CSVDSRTGSYGYTF
>.|TRBV29-1|TRBJ2-7|.
TGCAGCGTTGCTTTAACCTACGAGCAGTACTTC
CSVALTYEQYF
>TRBD1|TRBV4-2|TRBJ2-5|.
TGTGCCAGCAGCCTTACTAGGGGGCAGGAGACCCAGTACTTC
CASSLTRGQETQYF
>.|TRBV4-1|TRBJ2-7|few
TGCGCCAGCAGCCAAGAGTATCGGAGGACCTACGAGCAGTACTTC
CASSQEYRRTYEQYF
>.|TRBV19|TRBJ1-5|.
TGTGCCAGTAGTATAGGTGGAGGAGGGGATCAGCCCCAGCATTTT
CASSIGGGGDQPQHF
>.|TRBV21-1|TRBJ2-7|.
TGTGCCAGCAACGCGACAGTTGACAGGGGGCCCGACGAGCAGTACTTC
CASNATVDRGPDEQYF
>.|TRBV5-1|TRBJ2-5|once
TGCGCCAGCAGCAGCCGGGACACCGCTGGAGAGACCCAGTACTTC
CASSSRDTAGETQYF
>TRBD1|TRBV28|TRBJ1-2|.
TGTGCCAGCAGTTTATCGGGACAGGGGGGTGGCTACACCTTC
CASSLSGQGGGYTF
>.|TRBV5-1|TRBJ1-1|.
TGCGCCAGCAGCACCCGAACATCCATGAACACTGAAGCTTTCTTT
CASSTRTSMNTEAFF
>.|TRBV28|TRBJ1-1|.
TGTGCCAGCAGTTTACCCCACAGGGCCCAGAACACTGAAGCTTTCTTT
CASSLPHRAQNTEAFF
>.|TRBV27|TRBJ2-3|few
TGTGCCAGCAGTTCGCACAGGACAGATACGCAGTATTTT
CASSSHRTDTQYF
>TRBD1|TRBV14|TRBJ1-5|.
TGTGCCAGCAGCCAAGACCCACACAAAAGGACAGGGGCGATTCAGCCCCAGCATTTT
CASSQDPHKRTGAIQPQHF
>TRBD2|TRBV5-8|TRBJ2-1|.
TGTGCCAGCAGCTCCGGGACTAGCGGGAGGGCCATCTTC
CASSSGTSGRAIF
>TRBD2|TRBV7-8|TRBJ2-3|once
TGTGCCAGCAGCCGACCGGGAGCGGGAATAGATACGCAGTATTTT
CASSRPGAGIDTQYF
>TRBD2|TRBV11-2|TRBJ2-7|.
TGTGCCAGCAGCGATAGCGGGAGGGCTTACGAGCAGTACTTC
CASSDSGRAYEQYF
>.|TRBV7-6|TRBJ2-3|.
TGTGCCAGCAGCTTATCAGCTAGCGCTCTGAGCACAGATACGCAGTATTTT
CASSLSASALSTDTQYF
>TRBD1|TRBV30|TRBJ1-6|.
TGTGCCTGGAGTGTACGGAGGGGGACAGGGATGAGGTCCTATAATTCACCCCTCCACTTT
CAWSVRRGTGMRSYNSPLHF
>.|TRBV15|TRBJ2-7|.
TGTGCCACCAGCAGAGAGGGAAAGAGCTCCTACGAGCAGTACTTC
CATSREGKSSYEQYF
>.|TRBV4-1|TRBJ1-5|.
TGCGCCAGCAGCCAAGGACACCAAGAAGGCAATCAGCCCCAGCATTTT
CASSQGHQEGNQPQHF
>.|TRBV18|TRBJ1-2|.
TGTGCCAGCTCACCCCAGAGAGGGTATGGCTACACCTTC
CASSPQRGYGYTF
>TRBD2|TRBV5-4|TRBJ2-3|.
TGTGCCAGCAGCTTGTTAGCGGGAGGACCCACAGATACGCAGTATTTT
CASSLLAGGPTDTQYF
>TRBD1|TRBV10-1|TRBJ2-7|.
TGCGCCAGCGGTTATTTCCGGGACAGGGGGCTGAGTTACGAGCAGTACTTC
CASGYFRDRGLSYEQYF
>TRBD2|TRBV29-1|TRBJ2-1|.
TGCAGCGCCTCCTCATCGGGGGGTGAGCAGTTCTTC
CSASSSGGEQFF
>.|TRBV6-6|TRBJ1-5|.
TGTGCCAGCACCGATACTCATAGGGGCAATCAGCCCCAGCATTTT
CASTDTHRGNQPQHF
>.|TRBV6-5|TRBJ1-4|.
TGTGCCAGCAGTATTGACAGAAAGAATGAAAAACTGTTTTTT
CASSIDRKNEKLFF
>TRBD2|TRBV5-6|TRBJ2-2|.
TGTGCCAGCAGCTTGGCTGAGCTAGCGGTAAACACCGGGGAGCTGTTTTTT
CASSLAELAVNTGELFF
>TRBD1|TRBV15|TRBJ2-1|.
TGTGCCACCAGCAGAGGAAGGGACAGCTACAATGAGCAGTTCTTC
CATSRGRDSYNEQFF
>.|TRBV6-6|TRBJ2-7|.
TGTGCCAGCAGTTATAGGGCCCACGAGCAGTACTTC
CASSYRAHEQYF
>.|TRBV5-1|TRBJ2-7|.
TGCGCCAGCAGCCCACAGGTCCCCTACGAGCAGTACTTC
CASSPQVPYEQYF
>.|TRBV6-5|TRBJ1-3|.
TGTGCCAGCACATGGAGGACTGGAAACACCATATATTTT
CASTWRTGNTIYF
>.|TRBV25-1|TRBJ2-1|.
TGTGCCAGCAGTGACCGGACACCTCGAGGTGAGCAGTTCTTC
CASSDRTPRGEQFF
>TRBD2|TRBV11-2|TRBJ2-2|.
TGCGCCAGCAGCCAAGGTGGTAGCGGGATCTATACCGGGGAGCTGTTTTTT
CASSQGGSGIYTGELFF
>.|TRBV7-6|TRBJ1-1|.
TGTGCCAGCAGCTTAACAGGCTTCATGAACACTGAAGCTTTCTTT
CASSLTGFMNTEAFF
>.|TRBV9|TRBJ2-1|.
TGTGCCAGCAGCGTAGTAGGAGGGACCTACAATGAGCAGTTCTTC
CASSVVGGTYNEQFF
>TRBD2|TRBV6-5|TRBJ2-2|.
TGTGCCAGCAGTTACCTAGCGGGGCAGAACACCGGGGAGCTGTTTTTT
CASSYLAGQNTGELFF
>.|TRBV7-2|TRBJ2-5|.
TGTGCCAGCACCAGGGGTCCTATAGAGACCCAGTACTTC
CASTRGPIETQYF